These 12 T cell receptor beta chains were sequenced from one sample in a study of T cell responses to AZD1222 COVID-19 vaccine. TCRdb's table, derived via immunoSEQ multiplex PCR, lists solely in-frame clones and lacks some. The table records 150,000 to 200,000 clones, 90% to 95% of them present only once. The sample consisted of peripheral blood, taken on day 0 of AZD1222 vaccination. The receptors here all came from an adult in good health.

J is TRBJ2-1 and V is TRBV21-1; TRBD1, the D gene given by the table, was not confirmed from the DNA. TRBV21-1 counts as a pseudogene. The CDR3 has 18 residues. CDR3 coding DNA: TGTGCCAGCAGCAAAGGGTTAACGGGACAGAGCCTTTGGAATGAGCAGTTCTTC. This encodes CASSKGLTGQSLWNEQFF.

Here the CDR3 reads CASRLGQGVTEAFF. CDR3 sequence (DNA): TGTGCCAGCAGATTGGGACAGGGGGTTACTGAAGCTTTCTTT. The rearrangement joins TRBV6-5 to TRBJ1-1, with TRBD1 matching 11 bases. V was clipped by 6 bases and J by 5 bases; unmatched bases: 5. The CDR3 length is 14 residues. The V gene's germline CDR1 is MNHEY and CDR2 SVGAGI.

This chain uses TRBV29-1 with TRBJ1-2; 9 nucleotides match TRBD1. Germline V CDR1 and CDR2: SQVTM, ANQGSEA. The CDR3 has 11 residues. V lost 6 bases to trimming and J lost 6 bases; unmatched junction nucleotides: 2. The CDR3 DNA sequence: TGCAGCGTGGGGACAGGGAATGGCTACACCTTC. Translation: CSVGTGNGYTF.

As to this clone: Other DNA sequences in this sample translate to the same CDR3. The genes are TRBV6-5 and TRBJ2-7; 11 bases align to TRBD2. V was pared by 6 bases and J by 3 bases, with 7 bases of the junction left unmatched. The CDR3 has 15 amino acids. The germline CDR1 and CDR2 sequences are MNHEY and SVGAGI. CDR3 DNA sequence: TGTGCCAGCAGCACCGGGACTAGCGGCAGCTACGAGCAGTACTTC. This gives the protein CASSTGTSGSYEQYF.

This chain's CDR3 is CASSLRVGLAASYNEQFF. CDR3 nucleotides: TGTGCCAGCAGTTTAAGGGTTGGTCTAGCGGCCTCCTACAATGAGCAGTTCTTC. The chain links TRBV28 to TRBJ2-1; 7 nucleotides align to TRBD2. The CDR3 consists of 18 residues. After removal of 2 bases from V and 0 bases from J, the junction contained 10 bases not matched to a gene. The germline CDR1 and CDR2 sequences are MDHEN and SYDVKM.

The DNA for the CDR3 is TGCAGCGCCATACAGGGTCACGGCTACACCTTC. This sequence encodes CSAIQGHGYTF. V is TRBV29-1 and J is TRBJ1-2; the D gene is possibly TRBD1 (6 bases). V was shortened by 7 bases and J by 8 bases, with 14 bases between the two germline ends. Germline CDR1 and CDR2: SQVTM and ANQGSEA. CDR3 size: 11 residues.

The CDR3 bases are TGTGCCAGCATTCAGGCACAGGGTCCCTTCGAGCAGTACTTC. Amino acid sequence: CASIQAQGPFEQYF. The chain links TRBV28 to TRBJ2-7, with D possibly matching TRBD1 (6 bases). Germline CDR1 and CDR2: MDHEN and SYDVKM. V shed 7 bases and J shed 6 bases, with 19 bases lying between them. This CDR3 has 14 residues. Drawing the rest from reference TRBV28 and TRBJ2-7, the complete variable domain is DVKVTQSSRYLVKRTGEKVFLECVQDMDHENMFWYRQDPGLGLRLIYFSYDVKMKEKGDIPEGYSVSREKKERFSLILESASTNQTSMYLCASIQAQGPFEQYFGPGTRLTVT.

The V call is TRBV4-1, the J call TRBJ1-2; TRBD1 might be the D (6 bases). CDR3 length: 16 amino acids. CDR1 and CDR2 from the germline V gene are MGHRA and YSYEKL. V lost 1 base to trimming and J lost 3 bases, with 15 bases between them. The CDR3 DNA is TGCGCCAGCAGCCAAGGGTTACAGGGCCTGGACTATGGCTACACCTTC. Its protein product is CASSQGLQGLDYGYTF.

The chain links TRBV7-3 to TRBJ2-1; D gene uncertain. Germline V CDR1 and CDR2: SGHTA, FQGTGA. The CDR3 loop spans 15 amino acids. V dropped 1 base and J dropped 9 bases, with 16 bases sitting between them. The CDR3 loop reads CASSLMPVWGGEQFF. CDR3 coding DNA: TGTGCCAGCAGCTTAATGCCAGTTTGGGGTGGTGAGCAGTTCTTC.

V usage is TRBV4-3 and J usage is TRBJ2-2; 14 nucleotides match TRBD2. Germline V CDR1 and CDR2: LGHNA, YSLEER. CDR3 length: 17 residues. Trimming removed 0 bases from V and 5 bases from J; junction bases left unmatched: 2. CDR3 sequence: CASSQETSGRGTGELFF. CDR3 sequence (DNA): TGCGCCAGCAGCCAAGAGACTAGCGGGAGGGGTACCGGGGAGCTGTTTTTT.

This sequence joins TRBV10-1 and TRBJ1-1, with 7 positions matching TRBD1. The germline gives CDR1 WNHNN, CDR2 SYGVQD (reference sequence). This CDR3 comprises 14 residues. With 4 bases clipped from V and 4 bases from J, the junction kept 6 bases outside the gene matches. Here the CDR3 DNA reads TGCGCCAGCAGTGCAAGAGGGGGCCGCACTGAAGCTTTCTTT. Residues: CASSARGGRTEAFF.

The rearrangement uses TRBV27 and TRBJ2-7; D is unclear. V was pared by 3 bases and J by 0 bases, with 6 bases between. The CDR3 loop spans 13 amino acids. In germline, CDR1 is MNHEY, CDR2 SMNVEV (reference sequence). The CDR3 sequence is CASSFVSSYEQYF. The CDR3 DNA sequence: TGTGCCAGCAGTTTTGTCAGCTCCTACGAGCAGTACTTC.